This TCR beta chain was identified in a study of blood T cell repertoires in COVID-19. With V trimmed by 1 base and J by 7 bases, 10 bases remained unmatched. Germline CDR1 and CDR2: KGHSH and LQKENI. The CDR3 totals 17 residues. Repertoires were generated with immunoSEQ multiplex PCR, while TCRdb's copy carries only in-frame clones and drops some. The profile shows some 27,000 clones, under 85% of them singletons. V and J are TRBV18 and TRBJ2-1; 10 nucleotides line up with TRBD1. Sequencing was done on a sample of peripheral blood. This TCR came from a man aged 70-80 years with acute or convalescent COVID-19. This CDR3 reads CASSPLGPGQGYNEQFF. Here the CDR3 DNA reads TGTGCCAGCTCACCACTCGGCCCGGGACAGGGGTATAATGAGCAGTTCTTC.